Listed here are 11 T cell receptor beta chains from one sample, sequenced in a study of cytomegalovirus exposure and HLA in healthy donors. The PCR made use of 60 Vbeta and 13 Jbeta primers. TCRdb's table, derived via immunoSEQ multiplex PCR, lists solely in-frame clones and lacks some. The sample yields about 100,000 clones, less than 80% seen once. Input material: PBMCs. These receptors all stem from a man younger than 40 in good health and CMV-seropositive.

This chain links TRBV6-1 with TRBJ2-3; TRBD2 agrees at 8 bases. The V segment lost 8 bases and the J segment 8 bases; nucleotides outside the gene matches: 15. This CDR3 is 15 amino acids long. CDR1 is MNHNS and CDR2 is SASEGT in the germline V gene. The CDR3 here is CASAGTGGAGSTQYF. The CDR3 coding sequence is TGTGCCAGCGCCGGGACGGGGGGGGCCGGTAGTACGCAGTATTTT.

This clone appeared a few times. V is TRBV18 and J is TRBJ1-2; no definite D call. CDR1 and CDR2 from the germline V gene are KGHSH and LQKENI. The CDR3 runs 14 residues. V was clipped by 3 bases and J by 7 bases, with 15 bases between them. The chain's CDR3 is CASSPPGDDGGYTF. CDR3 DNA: TGTGCCAGCTCACCTCCCGGAGACGATGGTGGCTACACCTTC.

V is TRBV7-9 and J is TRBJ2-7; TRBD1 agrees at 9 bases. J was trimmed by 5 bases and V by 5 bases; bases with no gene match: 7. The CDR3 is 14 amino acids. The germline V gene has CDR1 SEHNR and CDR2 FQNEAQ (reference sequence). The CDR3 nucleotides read TGTGCCAGCAGCCCGTGGGGACAGGGAGACGAGCAGTACTTC. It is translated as CASSPWGQGDEQYF.

The DNA of the CDR3 is TGTGCCAGTAGTATTGTGAACAGGGTAGCCGGGGAGCTGTTTTTT. Amino acid sequence: CASSIVNRVAGELFF. V is TRBV19 and J is TRBJ2-2, with D perhaps matching TRBD1 (6 bases). The V end lost 3 bases, the J end lost 6 bases, and 14 bases lay between the germline ends. Germline V gives CDR1 LNHDA, CDR2 SQIVND (reference sequence). This CDR3 comprises 15 residues. Complete variable domain (other parts from reference TRBV19 and TRBJ2-2): DGGITQSPKYLFRKEGQNVTLSCEQNLNHDAMYWYRQDPGQGLRLIYYSQIVNDFQKGDIAEGYSVSREKKESFPLTVTSAQKNPTAFYLCASSIVNRVAGELFFGEGSRLTVL.

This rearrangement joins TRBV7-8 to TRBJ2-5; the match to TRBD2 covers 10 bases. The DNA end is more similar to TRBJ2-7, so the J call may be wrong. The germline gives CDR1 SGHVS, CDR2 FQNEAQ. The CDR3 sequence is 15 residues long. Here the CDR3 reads CASSATSGASYEQYF. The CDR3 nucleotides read TGTGCCAGCAGCGCCACTAGCGGGGCCTCCTACGAGCAGTACTTC.

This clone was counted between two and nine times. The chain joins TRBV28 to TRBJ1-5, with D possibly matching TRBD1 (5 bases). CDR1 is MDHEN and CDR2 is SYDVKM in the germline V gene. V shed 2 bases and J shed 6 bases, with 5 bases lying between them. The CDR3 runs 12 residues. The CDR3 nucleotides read TGTGCCAGCAGTTTAAGGGGTCAGCCCCAGCATTTT. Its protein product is CASSLRGQPQHF.

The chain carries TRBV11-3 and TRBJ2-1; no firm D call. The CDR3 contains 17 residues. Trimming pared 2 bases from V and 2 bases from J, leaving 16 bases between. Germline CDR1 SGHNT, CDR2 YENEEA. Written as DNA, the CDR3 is TGTGCCAGCAGCTTAAGTGCCGGCGGAGCCCCCTACAATGAGCAGTTCTTC. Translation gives CASSLSAGGAPYNEQFF.

The CDR3 nucleotides read TGTGCCAGCAGCGAGAACCCGGGACAGTCTCAAGAGACCCAGTACTTC. Translation gives CASSENPGQSQETQYF. This chain connects TRBV9 to TRBJ2-5, with 7 bases fitting TRBD1. V gave up 3 bases and J gave up 2 bases; unmatched junction bases: 10. The CDR3 sequence is 16 residues long. Germline V lookup: CDR1 SGDLS, CDR2 YYNGEE. Full variable domain (rest looked up from reference TRBV9 and TRBJ2-5): DSGVTQTPKHLITATGQRVTLRCSPRSGDLSVYWYQQSLDQGLQFLIQYYNGEERAKGNILERFSAQQFPDLHSELNLSSLELGDSALYFCASSENPGQSQETQYFGPGTRLLVL.

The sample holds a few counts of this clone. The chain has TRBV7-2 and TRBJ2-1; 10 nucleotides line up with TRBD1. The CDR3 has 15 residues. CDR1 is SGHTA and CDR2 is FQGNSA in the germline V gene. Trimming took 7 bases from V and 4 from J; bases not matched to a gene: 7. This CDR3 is CASTDRGQQYNEQFF. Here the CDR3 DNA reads TGTGCCAGCACCGACAGGGGGCAACAATACAATGAGCAGTTCTTC.

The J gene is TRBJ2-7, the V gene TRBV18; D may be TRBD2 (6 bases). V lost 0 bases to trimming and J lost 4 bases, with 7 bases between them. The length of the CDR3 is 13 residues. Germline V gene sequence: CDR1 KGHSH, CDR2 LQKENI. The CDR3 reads CASSPPGGYEQYF. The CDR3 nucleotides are TGTGCCAGCTCACCACCGGGAGGATACGAGCAGTACTTC.

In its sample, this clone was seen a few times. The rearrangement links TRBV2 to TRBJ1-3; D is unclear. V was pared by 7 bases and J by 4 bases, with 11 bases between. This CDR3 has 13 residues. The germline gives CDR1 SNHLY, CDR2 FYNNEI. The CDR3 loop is CASTPETGNTIYF. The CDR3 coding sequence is TGTGCCAGCACCCCGGAGACGGGAAACACCATATATTTT.